A selection of T cell receptor beta chains follows, all from one sample in a study of cytomegalovirus exposure and HLA in healthy donors. Measured with immunoSEQ multiplex PCR; TCRdb has only the in-frame clones, and not every one. The sample includes about 170,000 clones, 80% to 90% of them seen just once. The sequencing sample was made of PBMCs. The receptor source for this set is a woman under 30 in good health and CMV-seronegative. CDR3s include the opening cysteine and the closing phenylalanine or tryptophan. Each record gives: clone size, D gene, J gene, V gene, CDR3 length, CDR3 protein, CDR3 DNA. The D gene is left open where the match is weak. For some rows the clone size is stated as once, few or many, or as a class when expanded; others skip it.

. | TRBD1 | TRBJ2-7 | TRBV27 | 13 | CASSDRATYEQYF | TGTGCCAGCAGTGACAGGGCTACCTACGAGCAGTACTTC
. | . | TRBJ2-5 | TRBV5-1 | 16 | CASSLEPQGAQETQYF | TGCGCCAGCAGCTTGGAACCCCAAGGGGCCCAAGAGACCCAGTACTTC
. | TRBD1 | TRBJ2-7 | TRBV29-1 | 12 | CSAWDRGHEQYF | TGCAGCGCCTGGGACAGGGGACACGAGCAGTACTTC
. | TRBD1 | TRBJ2-6 | TRBV25-1 | 18 | CASSEVGTGGSGANVLTF | TGTGCCAGCAGTGAAGTCGGGACAGGGGGCTCTGGGGCCAACGTCCTGACTTTC
. | . | TRBJ2-7 | TRBV30 | 12 | CAWSVAGNEQYF | TGTGCCTGGAGTGTGGCAGGGAACGAGCAGTACTTC
. | . | TRBJ2-5 | TRBV19 | 14 | CASLPSPGQETQYF | TGTGCCAGCCTTCCTAGCCCAGGACAAGAGACCCAGTACTTC
once | TRBD2 | TRBJ2-5 | TRBV30 | 15 | CACGGTEETRETQYF | TGTGCCTGCGGGGGGACGGAGGAGACCCGAGAGACCCAGTACTTC
. | . | TRBJ1-1 | TRBV15 | 14 | CATSRDNGNTEAFF | TGTGCCACCAGCAGAGATAACGGGAACACTGAAGCTTTCTTT
. | TRBD2 | TRBJ2-1 | TRBV28 | 15 | CASSRGSSGSDEQFF | TGTGCCAGCAGTCGAGGTTCCAGCGGGAGCGATGAGCAGTTCTTC
. | . | TRBJ1-2 | TRBV6-1 | 15 | CASNLLGEANYGYTF | TGTGCCAGCAACCTGCTCGGGGAAGCGAACTATGGCTACACCTTC
. | . | TRBJ1-1 | TRBV7-3 | 15 | CASSLTSGFGTEAFF | TGTGCCAGCAGCTTAACGTCAGGGTTCGGCACTGAAGCTTTCTTT
. | TRBD1 | TRBJ2-7 | TRBV5-1 | 16 | CASSFGYTGQGYEQYF | TGCGCCAGCAGCTTCGGCTACACGGGACAGGGGTACGAGCAGTACTTC
. | TRBD1 | TRBJ1-2 | TRBV7-9 | 17 | CASSLSPGGGKSYGYTF | TGTGCCAGCAGCTTATCGCCCGGAGGGGGCAAATCCTATGGCTACACCTTC
. | TRBD1 | TRBJ1-1 | TRBV29-1 | 15 | CSVEPGQGANTEAFF | TGCAGCGTTGAGCCGGGACAGGGGGCGAACACTGAAGCTTTCTTT
. | TRBD1 | TRBJ2-7 | TRBV11-2 | 15 | CASSLGQGAKTEQYF | TGTGCCAGCAGCTTAGGACAGGGGGCTAAAACCGAGCAGTACTTC
. | . | TRBJ2-2 | TRBV5-1 | 15 | CASSKEGASTGELFF | TGCGCCAGCAGCAAGGAGGGGGCGAGCACCGGGGAGCTGTTTTTT
. | TRBD1 | TRBJ2-7 | TRBV2 | 19 | CASSDPYRINPRGHYEQYF | TGTGCCAGCAGTGATCCGTACAGGATAAACCCCAGGGGGCACTACGAGCAGTACTTC
. | TRBD1 | TRBJ2-1 | TRBV25-1 | 16 | CASSEYGRGRGDEQFF | TGTGCCAGCAGTGAATATGGCAGGGGGCGTGGGGATGAGCAGTTCTTC
. | . | TRBJ1-2 | TRBV11-2 | 16 | CASSRTRRRTGYGYTF | TGTGCCAGCAGCCGTACTAGGCGAAGGACGGGCTATGGCTACACCTTC
. | . | TRBJ2-5 | TRBV5-1 | 15 | CASSLDFGGSGTQYF | TGCGCCAGCAGCTTGGACTTTGGGGGGAGTGGGACCCAGTACTTC
. | TRBD1 | TRBJ1-6 | TRBV5-1 | 15 | CASSLGTGDLPPLHF | TGCGCCAGCAGCTTGGGGACAGGGGACCTACCACCCCTCCACTTT
. | . | TRBJ2-7 | TRBV11-2 | 13 | CASSLSSGYEQYF | TGTGCCAGCAGCTTGTCGTCGGGCTACGAGCAGTACTTC